The 9 T cell receptor beta chains below come from one sample, sequenced in a study of siplizumab effects on memory and regulatory T cells. Some clones are missing from TCRdb's copy, which holds only in-frame ones; the method was immunoSEQ multiplex PCR. This sample yields tens of thousands of clones, of which about 97% are seen a single time; around 0.6% belongs to the top ten. The sequencing input was naive CD4+ T cells sorted from blood. These receptors were obtained from a human donor in good health.

The chain combines TRBV19 with TRBJ1-1; D might be TRBD1 (5 bases). V lost 7 bases and J lost 3, with 15 bases in between. The CDR3 length is 14 residues. The V gene's germline CDR1 is LNHDA and CDR2 SQIVND (reference sequence). The CDR3 nucleotides are TGTGCCAGTACCCATGGACAATCCTACACTGAAGCTTTCTTT. It encodes CASTHGQSYTEAFF.

The chain joins TRBV7-9 to TRBJ2-3; D perhaps matches TRBD2 (7 bases). Trimming removed 3 bases from V and 2 bases from J, with 15 bases in between. This CDR3 region has 16 residues. CDR1 SEHNR and CDR2 FQNEAQ come from the germline V gene (reference sequence). For the CDR3, the DNA is TGTGCCAGCAGCTTGGGGGGGCCCGGGGCCACAGATACGCAGTATTTT. Translation gives CASSLGGPGATDTQYF.

On this clone itself: Its ends do not fully match the called genes, so a read error is possible. In DNA form, the CDR3 reads TGCGCCAGCAGCTTGTACACATCCTCCGAGCAGTACTTC. It encodes CASSLYTSSEQYF. This sequence joins TRBV5-1 and TRBJ2-7, with D hard to call. The CDR3 length is 13 residues. Looked up from germline, CDR1 is SGHRS and CDR2 is YFSETQ.

The chain is built from TRBV9 and TRBJ2-6; D is perhaps TRBD1 (6 bases). The germline V and J ends were trimmed by 3 bases and 5 bases, with 21 bases remaining between them. The CDR3 spans 18 residues. The germline gives CDR1 SGDLS, CDR2 YYNGEE. For the CDR3, the DNA is TGTGCCAGCAGCGCCCCCCTCTCAGGGGACCTCTGGGCCAACGTCCTGACTTTC. Translation gives CASSAPLSGDLWANVLTF.

V and J are TRBV28 and TRBJ2-7; 7 bases align to TRBD1. CDR1 MDHEN and CDR2 SYDVKM come from the germline V gene. V was pared by 6 bases and J by 2 bases, with 4 bases of the junction left unmatched. The CDR3 sequence is 13 residues long. For the CDR3, the DNA is TGTGCCAGCAGACTTGGGACAGCCTACGAGCAGTACTTC. Protein sequence: CASRLGTAYEQYF.

The gene calls are TRBV5-4 and TRBJ2-5; TRBD1 matches at 7 bases. CDR3 length equals 14 residues. J was trimmed by 3 bases and V by 5 bases; bases with no gene match: 7. From germline, CDR1 is SGHNT and CDR2 YYREEE (reference sequence). In nucleotides, the CDR3 is TGTGCCAGCAGTTTGACCGGGACAGAAGAGACCCAGTACTTC. Amino acid sequence: CASSLTGTEETQYF. Complete variable domain (other parts from reference TRBV5-4 and TRBJ2-5): ETGVTQSPTHLIKTRGQQVTLRCSSQSGHNTVSWYQQALGQGPQFIFQYYREEENGRGNFPPRFSGLQFPNYSSELNVNALELDDSALYLCASSLTGTEETQYFGPGTRLLVL.

The rearrangement joins TRBV11-2 to TRBJ2-4; 7 positions agree with TRBD2. This CDR3 has 14 amino acids. V was pared by 4 bases and J by 4 bases, with 4 bases of the junction left unmatched. The V gene's germline CDR1 is SGHAT and CDR2 FQNNGV. The CDR3 reads CASSYGTNKNIQYF. The CDR3 DNA reads as TGTGCCAGCAGCTACGGGACTAATAAAAACATTCAGTACTTC.

The rearrangement uses TRBV5-1 and TRBJ2-2, with D possibly TRBD2 on 6 matching bases. The CDR3 length is 16 residues. With 4 bases removed from V and 5 bases from J, the gap between germline ends came to 18 bases. Germline-derived CDR1 and CDR2 are SGHRS and YFSETQ. The CDR3 DNA reads as TGCGCCAGCAGCCCAACGGCGCGGGAAGGAACCGGGGAGCTGTTTTTT. Amino acids: CASSPTAREGTGELFF.

V is TRBV5-6 and J is TRBJ2-6; D unclear. The germline V gene has CDR1 SGHDT and CDR2 YYEEEE. Trimming stripped 2 bases from V and 2 bases from J, with 5 bases between. The CDR3 contains 14 residues. The CDR3 DNA sequence: TGTGCCAGCAGCTTCAGCGCTGGGGCCAACGTCCTGACTTTC. It encodes CASSFSAGANVLTF.